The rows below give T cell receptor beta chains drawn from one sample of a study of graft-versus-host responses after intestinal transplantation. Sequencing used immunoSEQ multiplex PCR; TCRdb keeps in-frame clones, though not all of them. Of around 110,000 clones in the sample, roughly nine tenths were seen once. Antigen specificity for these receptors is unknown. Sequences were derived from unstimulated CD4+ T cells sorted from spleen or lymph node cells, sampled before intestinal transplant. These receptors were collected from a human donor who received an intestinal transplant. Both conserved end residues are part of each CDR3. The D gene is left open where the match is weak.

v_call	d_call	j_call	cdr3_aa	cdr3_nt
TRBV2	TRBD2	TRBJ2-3	CASSETSGRDTQYF	TGTGCCAGCAGTGAGACTAGCGGGAGGGATACGCAGTATTTT
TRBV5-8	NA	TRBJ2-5	CASSLVTGGETQYF	TGTGCCAGCAGCTTGGTGACAGGCGGGGAGACCCAGTACTTC
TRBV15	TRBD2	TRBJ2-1	CATSRPGTSEKRFF	TGTGCCACCAGCAGGCCCGGGACTAGCGAAAAGCGGTTCTTC
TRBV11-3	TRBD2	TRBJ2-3	CASSPGTSGGEDTQYF	TGTGCCAGCAGCCCGGGGACTAGCGGGGGGGAAGATACGCAGTATTTT
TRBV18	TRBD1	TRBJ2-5	CASSPGQYQETQYF	TGTGCCAGCTCGCCGGGACAGTACCAAGAGACCCAGTACTTC
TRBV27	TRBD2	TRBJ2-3	CASSLSSGRAEDTQYF	TGTGCCAGCAGTTTATCTAGCGGGAGGGCCGAAGATACGCAGTATTTT
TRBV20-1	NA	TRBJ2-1	CSGTRSVEQFF	TGCAGTGGGACTCGCTCGGTTGAGCAGTTCTTC
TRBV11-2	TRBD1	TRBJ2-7	CASSLGRGLSEQYF	TGTGCCAGCAGCTTAGGCAGGGGGCTTAGCGAGCAGTACTTC
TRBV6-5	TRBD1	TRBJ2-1	CASRPDRGAYNEQFF	TGTGCCAGCAGACCCGACAGGGGGGCGTACAATGAGCAGTTCTTC
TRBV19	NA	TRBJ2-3	CASSRTGTDTQYF	TGTGCCAGTAGCCGGACAGGCACAGATACGCAGTATTTT
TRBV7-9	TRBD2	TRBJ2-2	CASSFAGRTYTGELFF	TGTGCCAGCAGCTTCGCCGGGAGGACTTACACCGGGGAGCTGTTTTTT
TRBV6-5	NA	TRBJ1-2	CASSSDKGRRGTF	TGTGCCAGCAGTTCGGACAAGGGAAGAAGAGGCACCTTC
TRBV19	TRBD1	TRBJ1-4	CASSAGQGTNEKLFF	TGTGCCAGTAGTGCGGGACAGGGCACTAATGAAAAACTGTTTTTT
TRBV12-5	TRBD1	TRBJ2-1	CASGLAGTGFYNEQFF	TGTGCTAGTGGTTTAGCCGGGACAGGGTTCTACAATGAGCAGTTCTTC